These 16 T cell receptor beta chains came from one sample sequenced in a study of blood T cells in healthy people across ages. Sample-barcoded 5' priming and a J-beta primer mix drove a second PCR of roughly 6 to 12 cycles. Each CDR3 protein gets one entry after TCRdb re-called the 5' RACE reads with MiXCR. The sample holds some 940,000 distinct CDR3 sequences, 25% to 35% seen once. Another study also made use of these data, one on T cells of mothers and their children.

The material sequenced was blood. The receptors were sampled from a woman in her forties in good health.

In this sample, this clonotype turned up many times. The gene calls are TRBV7-2 and TRBJ1-2, with D perhaps matching TRBD1 (5 bases). Per the germline V gene, CDR1 is SGHTA and CDR2 is FQGNSA. Deletions cut 5 bases from V and 5 bases from J, with 15 bases between. There are 14 residues in the CDR3. CDR3 region: CASSLRQSEYGYTF. The CDR3 nucleotides read TGTGCCAGCAGCCTGCGACAGTCCGAGTATGGCTACACCTTC.

This clonotype was seen only a few times. The rearrangement uses TRBV28 and TRBJ2-7; tentatively, D is TRBD2 (5 bases). The CDR3 totals 9 residues. The germline V gene has CDR1 MDHEN and CDR2 SYDVKM. The CDR3 DNA reads TGTGCAACCAGCGGCGAGCAGTACTTC. It specifies CATSGEQYF.

The chain uses TRBV28 and TRBJ2-5; 11 positions match TRBD2. Per the germline V gene, CDR1 is MDHEN and CDR2 is SYDVKM. The CDR3 length is 17 residues. The J segment lost 0 bases and the V segment lost 3 bases, leaving 6 bases of the junction unmatched. CDR3 region: CASSFGTGLADQETQYF. The CDR3 DNA sequence: TGTGCCAGCAGTTTTGGGACGGGACTAGCGGACCAAGAGACCCAGTACTTC.

Remarks on this clonotype: At one end, the junction sequence differs from germline, possibly due to a read error. The rearrangement uses TRBV28 and TRBJ1-4; unclear D gene. The CDR3 consists of 12 residues. The V gene's germline CDR1 is MDHEN and CDR2 SYDVKM. DNA of the CDR3: TGTGCCGGCCGCAGTTTAAATGAAAAACGGTTTTTT. Its translation is CAGRSLNEKRFF.

The genes are TRBV29-1 and TRBJ1-1; TRBD1 agrees at 7 bases. Germline values: CDR1 SQVTM, CDR2 ANQGSEA. The CDR3 consists of 14 residues. J was trimmed by 0 bases and V by 7 bases; bases with no gene match: 8. CDR3 residues: CSAGGTALNTEAFF. Here the CDR3 DNA reads TGCAGCGCCGGAGGGACAGCCTTGAACACTGAAGCTTTCTTT. Complete variable domain (other parts from reference TRBV29-1 and TRBJ1-1): SAVISQKPSRDICQRGTSLTIQCQVDSQVTMMFWYRQQPGQSLTLIATANQGSEATYESGFVIDKFPISRPNLTFSTLTVSNMSPEDSSIYLCSAGGTALNTEAFFGQGTRLTVV.

CDR3 in DNA: TGTGCCAGCAGCCAAGATCTAGGGACGCGCTTCAAAGGGTTCTACAATGAGCAGTACTTC. Translating gives CASSQDLGTRFKGFYNEQYF. The chain couples TRBV3-1 to TRBJ2-4; either TRBD1 or TRBD2 may fit D (5 bases each). Per germline, CDR1 LGHDT and CDR2 YNNKEL (reference sequence). This CDR3 is 20 amino acids long. V was shortened by 0 bases and J by 13 bases, with 34 bases between the two germline ends.

This clonotype was observed a handful of times. The chain has TRBV4-2 and TRBJ2-3, with 8 bases aligning to TRBD2. This CDR3 spans 16 amino acids. CDR1 and CDR2 from the germline V gene are LGHNA and YNFKEQ. The V and J ends lost 2 bases and 4 bases, in that order; junction bases with no gene match: 8. CDR3 in DNA: TGTGCCAGCAGCCAACCAGGAGCGGGGGCTTCAGATACGCAGTATTTT. It yields the protein CASSQPGAGASDTQYF.

There are a few counts of this clonotype. The chain recombines TRBV12-3 or TRBV12-4 with TRBJ2-3; D remains ambiguous. V lost 6 bases and J lost 0, with 16 bases in between. The CDR3 runs to 16 residues. The CDR3 sequence is CASSPDWTVSTDTQYF. The DNA of the CDR3 is TGTGCCAGCAGCCCTGACTGGACGGTGAGCACAGATACGCAGTATTTT.

J is TRBJ1-5 and V is TRBV4-3; the match to TRBD1 covers 9 bases. This CDR3 region has 18 residues. With 0 bases clipped from V and 0 bases from J, the junction kept 6 bases outside the gene matches. In germline, CDR1 is LGHNA, CDR2 YSLEER. The CDR3 bases are TGCGCCAGCAGCCAAGACCATGGGACAGGGTATAGCAATCAGCCCCAGCATTTT. Translation: CASSQDHGTGYSNQPQHF.

The J gene is TRBJ2-3, the V gene TRBV20-1; 10 nucleotides agree with TRBD1. The CDR3 is 13 amino acids. Germline assignment: CDR1 DFQATT and CDR2 SNEGSKA (reference sequence). After removal of 3 bases from V and 3 bases from J, the junction contained 0 bases not matched to a gene. The CDR3 region has the DNA TGCAGTGCTAGGGGACAGGGGACAGATACGCAGTATTTT. Its translation: CSARGQGTDTQYF.

This clonotype showed up many times. The V and J genes are TRBV5-1 and TRBJ1-1; TRBD1 matches 7 bases. The CDR3 loop spans 13 amino acids. Per germline, CDR1 SGHRS and CDR2 YFSETQ. V lost 8 bases and J lost 1; bases outside the gene matches: 5. The CDR3 region is CASSGQSNTEAFF. For the CDR3, the DNA is TGCGCCAGTTCGGGACAGTCGAACACTGAAGCTTTCTTT.

The chain employs TRBV5-1 and TRBJ2-3; TRBD2 is a possible D gene (6 bases). CDR1 and CDR2 (germline): SGHRS, YFSETQ. The CDR3 is made up of 16 amino acids. V lost 6 bases and J 0 bases, leaving 17 bases between the germline ends. CDR3 in DNA: TGCGCCAGCACCCTTAGCGGAACCGCAAGCACAGATACGCAGTATTTT. This encodes CASTLSGTASTDTQYF.

With regard to this clonotype: A clone one base away is much larger, so this may be a read error. The V and J genes are TRBV29-1 and TRBJ2-1, with D maybe TRBD1 (6 bases). The CDR3 is 14 residues long. Germline V CDR1 and CDR2: SQVTM, ANQGSEA. Written as DNA, the CDR3 is TGCAGCGTTGTCCCGGACAGCCGGGGCAATGAGCGGTTCTTC. The encoded protein is CSVVPDSRGNERFF.

This clonotype was seen only a few times. J is TRBJ1-2 and V is TRBV6-5, with TRBD1 identical over 8 bases. Germline V lookup: CDR1 MNHEY, CDR2 SVGAGI. CDR3 length equals 16 residues. V lost 6 bases to trimming and J lost 2 bases; unmatched junction nucleotides: 11. CDR3: CASSPSPDRANYGYTF. The CDR3 DNA follows: TGTGCCAGCAGCCCCTCCCCGGACAGGGCGAACTATGGCTACACCTTC.

The J gene is TRBJ1-2, the V gene TRBV19; D is uncertain. Germline CDR1 reads LNHDA; CDR2 reads SQIVND (reference sequence). The CDR3 has 12 amino acids. The ends were cut back, 3 bases at V and 5 bases at J, with 7 bases in the middle. CDR3 residues: CASSIRAYGYTF. The CDR3 coding sequence is TGTGCCAGTAGTATCCGAGCTTATGGCTACACCTTC.

The CDR3 DNA follows: TGTGCCAGCAGCTTAGGAACAGGGGCCAAAAACATTCAGTACTTC. This sequence encodes CASSLGTGAKNIQYF. V and J are TRBV7-2 and TRBJ2-4; D is perhaps TRBD1 (6 bases). Trimming shortened V by 1 base and J by 1 base, and 8 bases separated the two germline ends. The CDR3 loop spans 15 amino acids. Germline CDR1 reads SGHTA; CDR2 reads FQGNSA.